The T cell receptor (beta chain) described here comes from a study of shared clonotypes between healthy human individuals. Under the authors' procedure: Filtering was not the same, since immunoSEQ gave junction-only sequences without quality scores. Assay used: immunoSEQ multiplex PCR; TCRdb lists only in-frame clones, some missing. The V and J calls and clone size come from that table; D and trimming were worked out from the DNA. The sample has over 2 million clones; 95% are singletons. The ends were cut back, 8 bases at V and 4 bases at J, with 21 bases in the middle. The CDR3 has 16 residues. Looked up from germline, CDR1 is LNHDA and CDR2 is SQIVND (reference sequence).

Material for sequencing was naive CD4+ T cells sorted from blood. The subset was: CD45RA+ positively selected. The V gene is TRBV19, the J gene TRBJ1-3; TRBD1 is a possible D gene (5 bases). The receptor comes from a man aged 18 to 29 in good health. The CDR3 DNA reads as TGTGCCAGTCGCGATCCCCTCAGGGTAGTCGGAAACACCATATATTTT. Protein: CASRDPLRVVGNTIYF.